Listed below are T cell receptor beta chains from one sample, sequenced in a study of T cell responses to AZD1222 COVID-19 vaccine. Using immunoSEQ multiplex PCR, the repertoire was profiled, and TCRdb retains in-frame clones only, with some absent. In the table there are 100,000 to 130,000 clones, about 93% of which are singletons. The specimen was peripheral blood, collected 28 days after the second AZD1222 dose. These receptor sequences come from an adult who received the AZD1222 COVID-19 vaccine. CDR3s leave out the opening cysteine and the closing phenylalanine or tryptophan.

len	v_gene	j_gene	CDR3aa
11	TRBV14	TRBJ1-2	ASSLHPNYGYT
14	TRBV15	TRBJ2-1	ATSRDLGDSYNEQF
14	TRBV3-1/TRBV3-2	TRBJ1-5	ASSQDRAGSNQPQH
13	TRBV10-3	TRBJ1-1	AISETVQGATEAF
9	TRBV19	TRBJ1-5	ATGGYQPQH
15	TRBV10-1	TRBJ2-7	ASSKVPPGQGAYEQY
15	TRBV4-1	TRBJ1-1	ASSQGPGITMNTEAF
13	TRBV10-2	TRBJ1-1	ASSDYRDRNTEAF
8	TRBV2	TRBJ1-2	ASRVYGYT
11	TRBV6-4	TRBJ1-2	ASSSDTLYGYT
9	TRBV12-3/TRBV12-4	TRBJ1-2	ASTDSYGYT
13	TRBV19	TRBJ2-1	ASSISTRGRNEQF
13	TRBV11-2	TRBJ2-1	ASSLDRGRNNEQF
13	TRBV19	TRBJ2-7	ASSIFRDATYEQY
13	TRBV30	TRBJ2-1	ASSPGSIPDNEQF
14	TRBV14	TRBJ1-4	ASSQARGVLNEKLF
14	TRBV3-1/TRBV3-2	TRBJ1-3	ASSQVRTERRNTIY
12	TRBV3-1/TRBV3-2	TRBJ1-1	ASSQGRTGAEAF
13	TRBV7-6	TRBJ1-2	ASSLGRGDRVGYT
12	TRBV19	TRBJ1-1	ASSIGQPYTEAF
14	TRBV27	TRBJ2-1	ASSLSGGRVDEEQF
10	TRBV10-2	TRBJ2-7	ASRVGLWEQY
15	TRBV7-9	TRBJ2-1	ASSLRTSGSSNNEQF
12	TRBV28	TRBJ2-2	ASSTNKGPRELF
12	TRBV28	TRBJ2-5	ASSFGGAPETQY
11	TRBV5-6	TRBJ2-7	ASRQGGLYEQY
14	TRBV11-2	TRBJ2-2	ASSALERLDTGELF
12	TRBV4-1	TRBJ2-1	ASSQDVGSNEQF
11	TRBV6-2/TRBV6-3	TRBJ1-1	ASSRAGNTEAF
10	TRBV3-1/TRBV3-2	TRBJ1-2	ASSQGGPGYT
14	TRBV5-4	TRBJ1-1	ASSLWGMRMNTEAF
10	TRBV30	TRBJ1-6	AWNRGFSPLH
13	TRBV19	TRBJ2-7	ASSLTGTRTYEQY
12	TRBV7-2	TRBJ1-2	ASSLMPGNYGYT
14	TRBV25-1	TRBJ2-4	ASSYPGDGSKNIQY
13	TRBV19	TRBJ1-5	ASSSRDTSNQPQH
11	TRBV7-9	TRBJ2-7	ARGLAGCYEQY
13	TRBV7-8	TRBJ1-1	ASSSGQGVGSEAF
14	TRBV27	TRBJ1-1	ASTDGLPWGNTEAF
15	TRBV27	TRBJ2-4	ASSLPTSRRAKNIQY
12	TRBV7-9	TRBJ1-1	ASGQLSMNTEAF
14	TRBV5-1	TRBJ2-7	ASSSAGGTSLYEQY
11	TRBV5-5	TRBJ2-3	ASSLSRADTQY
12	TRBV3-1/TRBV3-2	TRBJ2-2	ASGLAANTGELF
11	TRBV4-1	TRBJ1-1	ASSKLQGTEAF
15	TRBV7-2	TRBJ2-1	ASSLPLAGEINNEQF
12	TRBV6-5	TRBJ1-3	ASRDPDSGNTIY
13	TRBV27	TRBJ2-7	ASSFLAGGLGEQY
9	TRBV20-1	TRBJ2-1	SASWSNEQF
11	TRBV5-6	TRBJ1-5	ASSQGGDQPQH
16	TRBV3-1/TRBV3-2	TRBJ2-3	ASSQDRPGATRTDTQY
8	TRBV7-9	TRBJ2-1	ASSLHEQF
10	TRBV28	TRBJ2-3	ASSLSADTQY